This paragraph covers one TCR beta chain sequence. This sample is drawn from a study of T cell changes during pregnancy in multiple sclerosis. Clones were sequenced by immunoSEQ multiplex PCR, and TCRdb holds only the in-frame ones, with some missing. The sample yields 65,000 or so clones, roughly 87% seen once. The CDR3 is 17 amino acids. Germline-derived CDR1 and CDR2 are LNHDA and SQIVND (reference sequence). V was pared by 4 bases and J by 2 bases, with 7 bases of the junction left unmatched. The receptor was derived from a female donor in good health, enrolled as a control in a pregnancy study. The chain is built from TRBV19 and TRBJ2-3; 12 nucleotides line up with TRBD2. The source was peripheral blood, collected in the second trimester of pregnancy. CDR3: CASSTRTSGTVTDTQYF. The CDR3 DNA sequence: TGTGCCAGTAGTACCAGGACTAGCGGGACCGTCACAGATACGCAGTATTTT.